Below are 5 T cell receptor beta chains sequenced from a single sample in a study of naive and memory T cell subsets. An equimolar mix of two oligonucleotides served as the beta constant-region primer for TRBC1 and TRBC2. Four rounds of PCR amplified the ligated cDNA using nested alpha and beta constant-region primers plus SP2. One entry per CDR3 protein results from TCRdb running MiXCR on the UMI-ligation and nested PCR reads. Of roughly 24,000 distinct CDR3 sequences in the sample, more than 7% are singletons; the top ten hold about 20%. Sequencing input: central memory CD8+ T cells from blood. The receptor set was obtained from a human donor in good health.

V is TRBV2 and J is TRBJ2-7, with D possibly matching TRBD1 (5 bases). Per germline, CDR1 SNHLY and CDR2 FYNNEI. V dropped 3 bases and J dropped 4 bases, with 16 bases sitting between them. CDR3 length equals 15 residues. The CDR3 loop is CASSEDLGPFYEQYF. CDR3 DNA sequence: TGTGCCAGCAGTGAGGACCTGGGGCCTTTTTACGAGCAGTACTTC.

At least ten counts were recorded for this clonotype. The CDR3 sequence is CASSKRGNQETQYF. The DNA for the CDR3 is TGTGCCAGCTCAAAAAGGGGCAACCAAGAGACCCAGTACTTC. The rearrangement joins TRBV28 to TRBJ2-5; maybe TRBD1 (5 bases). The CDR3 consists of 14 residues. V was cut by 8 bases and J by 0 bases, with 13 bases left in between. Germline CDR1 and CDR2: MDHEN and SYDVKM. The whole variable domain, filled in from reference TRBV28 and TRBJ2-5, reads DVKVTQSSRYLVKRTGEKVFLECVQDMDHENMFWYRQDPGLGLRLIYFSYDVKMKEKGDIPEGYSVSREKKERFSLILESASTNQTSMYLCASSKRGNQETQYFGPGTRLLVL.

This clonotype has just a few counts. For the CDR3, the DNA is TGTGCCAGTAGTACAAAAGCGGGCACTGAAGCTTTCTTT. Its protein is CASSTKAGTEAFF. The J gene is TRBJ1-1, the V gene TRBV19; D is unclear. V was pared by 4 bases and J by 4 bases, with 10 bases between. The germline V gene encodes CDR1 LNHDA and CDR2 SQIVND (reference sequence). CDR3 length: 13 residues.

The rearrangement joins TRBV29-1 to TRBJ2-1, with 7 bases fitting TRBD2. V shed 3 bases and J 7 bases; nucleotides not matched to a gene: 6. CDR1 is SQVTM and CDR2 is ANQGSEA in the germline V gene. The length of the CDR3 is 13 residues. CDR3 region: CSVEGGSRNEQFF. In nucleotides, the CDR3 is TGCAGCGTTGAGGGCGGGAGCCGGAATGAGCAGTTCTTC.

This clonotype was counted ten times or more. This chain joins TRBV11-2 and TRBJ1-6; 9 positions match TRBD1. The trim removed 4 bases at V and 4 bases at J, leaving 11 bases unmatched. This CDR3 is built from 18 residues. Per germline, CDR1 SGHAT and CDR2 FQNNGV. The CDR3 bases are TGTGCCAGCAGCTCGCCGGGACAGGGAGAAACTTATAATTCACCCCTCCACTTT. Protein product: CASSSPGQGETYNSPLHF.